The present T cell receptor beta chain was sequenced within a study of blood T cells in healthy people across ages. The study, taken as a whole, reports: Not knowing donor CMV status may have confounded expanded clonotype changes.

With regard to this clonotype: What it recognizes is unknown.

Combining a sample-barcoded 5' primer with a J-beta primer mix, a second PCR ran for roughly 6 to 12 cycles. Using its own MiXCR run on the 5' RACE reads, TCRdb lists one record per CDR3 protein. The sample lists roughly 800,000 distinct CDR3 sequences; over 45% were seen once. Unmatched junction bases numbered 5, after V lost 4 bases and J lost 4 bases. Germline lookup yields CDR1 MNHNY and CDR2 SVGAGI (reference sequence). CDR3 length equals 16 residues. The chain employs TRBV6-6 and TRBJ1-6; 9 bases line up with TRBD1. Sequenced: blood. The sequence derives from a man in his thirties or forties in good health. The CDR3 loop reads CASSFQGQGYNSPLHF. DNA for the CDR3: TGTGCCAGCAGTTTCCAGGGACAGGGTTATAATTCACCCCTCCACTTT.